This is a list of T cell receptor beta chains from one sample in a study of T-cell reconstitution after alpha-beta-depleted transplantation in children. TCRdb reanalysed the PCR reads using MiXCR and keeps one entry per CDR3 protein. Of fewer than 500,000 distinct CDR3 sequences listed, around two fifths are singletons. Sequenced here: PBMCs, sampled before TCRalphabeta/CD19-depleted stem cell transplant. These receptors were taken from a girl aged 2 to 9 with aplastic anemia, due to receive a stem cell transplant. Both conserved end residues are part of each CDR3. A D gene is named only where the DNA matches it firmly. Clone size is not always given. Where it is, it says once, few, many or a class for expanded clones.

clone_size j_call d_call v_call cdr3_nt cdr3_aa
. TRBJ1-2 . TRBV21-1 TGTGCCAGCAGCACGCTGGACCCTACCACCCCCTATGGCTACACCTTC CASSTLDPTTPYGYTF
many TRBJ1-2 . TRBV29-1 TGCAGCGTTGACCGACAGAACGGCTACACCTTC CSVDRQNGYTF
. TRBJ2-7 . TRBV15 TGTGCCACCAGCAGAGGTACAGGGGAGTGGACTAAGGGCTACGAGCAGTACTTC CATSRGTGEWTKGYEQYF
. TRBJ1-4 . TRBV9 TGTGCCAGCAGCGTAGGAGGGGGAAGGAAGGAAAAACTGTTTTTT CASSVGGGRKEKLFF
many TRBJ2-3 . TRBV20-1 TGCAGTGCTAGTTCTTTGATGGATACGCAGTATTTT CSASSLMDTQYF
. TRBJ2-3 . TRBV7-6 TGTGCCAGCAGCTTAGCATACAGTCCGCGACAGGTCCCAGATACGCAGTATTTT CASSLAYSPRQVPDTQYF
. TRBJ2-7 TRBD1 TRBV5-1 TGCGGCAGCAGCACTGCGACAGGGTCTTTGGGCCACGAGCAGTACTTC CGSSTATGSLGHEQYF
. TRBJ2-7 . TRBV20-1 TGCAGTGCTTCTACCCTCATTGTGAACGAGCAGTACTTC CSASTLIVNEQYF
. TRBJ2-5 . TRBV7-8 TGTGCCAGCAGCCAACGCCGGGACTTGGGAGAGACCCGGTACTTC CASSQRRDLGETRYF
many TRBJ2-2 TRBD2 TRBV7-9 TGTGCCAGCAGCGCGAGCCCGGGACTAGCGGACACCGGGGAGCTGTTTTTT CASSASPGLADTGELFF
. TRBJ1-6 . TRBV20-1 TGCAGTGCTAGAGATATCCTAAGAGGGTTCTATAATTCACCCCTCCACTTT CSARDILRGFYNSPLHF
few TRBJ2-3 TRBD2 TRBV5-1 TGCGCCAGCAGCTTGGCCTCTAGCGGGAGTGGGACAGATACGCAGTATTTT CASSLASSGSGTDTQYF
. TRBJ2-3 TRBD2 TRBV6-5 TGTGCCAGCAGTTACGAGGAGACTAGCGGGAGACAGTCAGATACGCAGTATTTT CASSYEETSGRQSDTQYF
. TRBJ2-1 . TRBV7-9 TGTGCCAGCAGCTCGACCTACAATGAGCAGTTCTTC CASSSTYNEQFF
. TRBJ2-3 TRBD2 TRBV7-6 TGTGCCAGCCTCGAACTAGCGGGTCTTCGTGGTACGCAGTATTTT CASLELAGLRGTQYF
. TRBJ1-2 . TRBV20-1 TGCAGTGCTAGGCGGGGGTATGGCTACACCTTC CSARRGYGYTF
many TRBJ1-5 TRBD1 TRBV20-1 TGCAGTGTTCTTCGGGACAGGGTTGGTCAGCCCCAGCATTTT CSVLRDRVGQPQHF
many TRBJ1-4 . TRBV5-1 TGCGCCAGCAGCACTGAGCCGGACAGCAGGGAAAAACTGTTTTTT CASSTEPDSREKLFF
few TRBJ2-7 TRBD1 TRBV2 TGTGCCAGCAGTGTGGGACAGGGTAGCTCCTACGAGCAGTACTTC CASSVGQGSSYEQYF
. TRBJ2-1 TRBD2 TRBV20-1 TGCAGTGCCTCGACTAGCGGGACCGACAATGAGCAGTTCTTC CSASTSGTDNEQFF
many TRBJ2-2 TRBD2 TRBV7-2 TGTGCCAGCAGCTTCGGGAGTAGCGGGAGTTGGGCCGGGGAGCTGTTTTTT CASSFGSSGSWAGELFF
few TRBJ1-1 TRBD1 TRBV5-1 TGCGCCAGCAGCCCTCGCACCGGGACAGGGACGGGGATGCCTGAAGCTTTCTTT CASSPRTGTGTGMPEAFF
few TRBJ2-1 . TRBV12-3/TRBV12-4 TGTGCCAGCAGTCCCACCCCGGATGTGGGAGATGAGCAGTTCTTC CASSPTPDVGDEQFF
few TRBJ2-1 TRBD2 TRBV29-1 TGCAGCGTTGAAGGAGGCGGGAGCCCCTACAATGAGCAGTTCTTC CSVEGGGSPYNEQFF
. TRBJ2-1 TRBD2 TRBV28 TGTGCCAGCAGTGATTGGACTAGCGGGACGGACAATGAGCAGTTCTTC CASSDWTSGTDNEQFF
few TRBJ2-7 . TRBV19 TGTGCCAGTAGTCCCGGGACACGGATGAGCTACGAGCAGTACTTC CASSPGTRMSYEQYF
many TRBJ1-1 . TRBV12-3/TRBV12-4 TGTGCCAGCAGGGAGACAGCGGGAGCTTTCTTT CASRETAGAFF
many TRBJ1-2 . TRBV4-3 TGCGCCAGCAGCCAAGATACGGGGCAGAGCTATGGCTACACCTTC CASSQDTGQSYGYTF
. TRBJ1-1 . TRBV6-1 TGTGCCAGCAGCCCAGGGGTGTCGGCCACTGAAGCTTTCTTT CASSPGVSATEAFF
few TRBJ2-2 . TRBV20-1 TGCAGTGCTAGCCGGGGGCGGACAGACACCGGGGAGCTGTTTTTT CSASRGRTDTGELFF
many TRBJ1-1 . TRBV5-6 TGTGCCAGCAGCTTGGGGAGCCGTGAAGCTTTCTTT CASSLGSREAFF
. TRBJ2-1 . TRBV6-2/TRBV6-3 TGTGCCAGCAGTTACGTAGCCAATGAGCAGTTCTTC CASSYVANEQFF
. TRBJ2-3 TRBD2 TRBV7-8 TGTGCCAGCAGCTTACCTCGGGCTAGCGGGATGAATACGCAGTATTTT CASSLPRASGMNTQYF
. TRBJ1-1 . TRBV20-1 TGCAGTGCCGTTAGGAGAGGCACTGAAGCTTTCTTT CSAVRRGTEAFF
. TRBJ2-1 . TRBV15 TGTGCCACCAGCAGAGATCAGATGAGAAATGAGCAGTTCTTC CATSRDQMRNEQFF
many TRBJ1-3 TRBD1 TRBV20-1 TGCAGTGCCCAGAGGACAGGGGAGAGAGGAAACACCATATATTTT CSAQRTGERGNTIYF
many TRBJ2-1 . TRBV27 TGTGCCAGCAGTTCCCCCCGGTGGGAGGCGTCCTACAATGAGCAGTTCTTC CASSSPRWEASYNEQFF
once TRBJ2-5 TRBD2 TRBV20-1 TGCTGTGCTAGAGGGTGGGGCAAAGCGGGATTACAAGAGACCCAGTACTTC CCARGWGKAGLQETQYF
. TRBJ1-1 . TRBV3-1 TGTGCCAGCAGCCAAGATTTTTCGACTGAAGCTTTCTTT CASSQDFSTEAFF
many TRBJ2-3 . TRBV6-1 TGTGCCAGCAGTGCCTCCGGGAGATCAGATACGCAGTATTTT CASSASGRSDTQYF
. TRBJ2-5 . TRBV11-1 TGTGCCAGCAGCCCCAGGGGACTCGGAGAGACCCAGTACTTC CASSPRGLGETQYF
. TRBJ2-2 TRBD1 TRBV7-9 TGTGCCAGCAGCATGGGACAGGGAACCGGGGAGCTGTTTTTT CASSMGQGTGELFF
many TRBJ2-1 . TRBV18 TGTGCCAGCTCATCTTTCGGTGGGGGAAATGAGCAGTTCTTC CASSSFGGGNEQFF
. TRBJ2-1 TRBD2 TRBV7-6 TGTGCCAGCAGCCTCACCCCTTTCCGGGGGGAGTACAATGAGCAGTTCTTC CASSLTPFRGEYNEQFF
many TRBJ2-5 TRBD1 TRBV28 TGTGCCAGCAGTTTCCCAGGGGGTGAGACCCAGTACTTC CASSFPGGETQYF
many TRBJ2-5 TRBD1 TRBV5-1 TGCGCCAGCAGCTTGGGGACAGGGACAGAGACCCAGTACTTC CASSLGTGTETQYF
. TRBJ2-7 . TRBV11-2 TGTGCCAGCAGCTCCGTACGGGTAAACTCCTACGAGCAGTACTTC CASSSVRVNSYEQYF
few TRBJ2-4 . TRBV5-6 TGTGCCAGCAGCCTACGGACAGCTCAAAACATTCAGTACTTC CASSLRTAQNIQYF
. TRBJ2-3 TRBD2 TRBV5-1 TGCGCCAGCAGCCATAGCGGGAGGGCGACAGATACGCAGTATTTT CASSHSGRATDTQYF
large TRBJ1-1 TRBD1 TRBV7-9 TGTGCCAGCAGCTATTCCGGAGGGACAGGGACTGAAGCTTTCTTT CASSYSGGTGTEAFF
. TRBJ2-3 . TRBV18 TGTGCCAGCTCACCACCGGACGCCCGGGATACGCAGTATTTT CASSPPDARDTQYF
once TRBJ1-4 . TRBV28 TGTGCCAGCAGCGGACAGCCTAATGAAAAACTGTTTTTT CASSGQPNEKLFF
. TRBJ2-7 TRBD1 TRBV20-1 TGCAGTGCTAGTCCGGGACAGGGGAGGGAGCAGTACTTC CSASPGQGREQYF
. TRBJ2-7 . TRBV18 TGTGCCAGCTCACCACCGACGCGAAACTCCTACGAGCAGTACTTC CASSPPTRNSYEQYF
. TRBJ2-7 . TRBV20-1 TGCAGTGCTTTAACCTTGGAGGGGAATCTCTACGAGCAGTACTTC CSALTLEGNLYEQYF